Below are 2 T cell receptor beta chains sequenced from a single sample in a study of regulatory T cells in long-lasting Graves disease. The time point denotes: newly diagnosed GD, antithyroid drugs for less than 3 months. From RNA extracted from PBMCs, the TCR library was made. Relying on iRepertoire HTBI primers and Arm-PCR of CDR3 regions, the team built TCR beta libraries. TCRdb independently ran MiXCR on the multiplex PCR reads; one entry per CDR3 protein. The sample yields around 240,000 distinct CDR3 sequences, 15% to 20% seen once. This same sample was also taken into another study, of T cells in Graves' hyperthyroidism and ophthalmopathy.

The material was peripheral blood mononuclear cells (PBMCs), obtained at new diagnosis, from a patient treated with antithyroid drugs. The source of these receptors is a woman in her twenties or thirties with Graves disease.

This clonotype was recorded at least ten times. The genes are TRBV18 and TRBJ2-5, with D possibly matching TRBD1 (6 bases). Germline CDR1 and CDR2: KGHSH and LQKENI. Trimming removed 3 bases from V and 5 bases from J, with 10 bases in between. This CDR3 has 13 residues. The CDR3 reads CASSPRGLETQYF. DNA for the CDR3: TGTGCCAGCTCACCTAGGGGGTTGGAGACCCAGTACTTC.

This clonotype was recorded only once. The V and J genes are TRBV20-1 and TRBJ2-3, with TRBD1 identical over 9 bases. V was clipped by 6 bases and J by 4 bases; unmatched bases: 8. The CDR3 is 14 residues long. The germline V gene encodes CDR1 DFQATT and CDR2 SNEGSKA (reference sequence). The CDR3 is CSAIGTGWADTQYF. In DNA form, the CDR3 reads TGCAGTGCAATCGGGACAGGGTGGGCAGATACGCAGTATTTT.